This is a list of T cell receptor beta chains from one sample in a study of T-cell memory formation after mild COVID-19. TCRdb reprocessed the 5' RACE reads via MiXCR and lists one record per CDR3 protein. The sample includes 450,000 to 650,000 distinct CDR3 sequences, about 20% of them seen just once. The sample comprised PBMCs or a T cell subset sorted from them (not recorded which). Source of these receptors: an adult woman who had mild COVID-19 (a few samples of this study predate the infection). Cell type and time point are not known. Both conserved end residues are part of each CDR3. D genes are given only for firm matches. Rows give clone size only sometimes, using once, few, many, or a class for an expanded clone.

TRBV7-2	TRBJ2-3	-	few	CASSLDYSSTDTQYF	TGTGCCAGCAGCTTGGACTACTCTAGCACAGATACGCAGTATTTT
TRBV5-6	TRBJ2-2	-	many	CASSLGYTGELFF	TGTGCCAGCAGCTTGGGATACACCGGGGAGCTGTTTTTT
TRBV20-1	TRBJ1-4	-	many	CSARDAGVGTNEKLFF	TGCAGTGCTAGAGATGCGGGGGTCGGAACTAATGAAAAACTGTTTTTT
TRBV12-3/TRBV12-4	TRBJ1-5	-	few	CASSLSSQPQHF	TGTGCCAGCAGTTTAAGCAGTCAGCCCCAGCATTTT
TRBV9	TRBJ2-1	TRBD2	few	CASSVGLAGEPSYNEQFF	TGTGCCAGCAGCGTAGGACTAGCGGGAGAACCGTCCTACAATGAGCAGTTCTTC
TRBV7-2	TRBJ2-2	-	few	CASSWAGTLNTGELFF	TGTGCCAGCAGCTGGGCCGGGACTTTGAACACCGGGGAGCTGTTTTTT
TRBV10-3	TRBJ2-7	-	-	CAISESAGYEQYF	TGTGCCATCAGTGAGTCTGCTGGCTACGAGCAGTACTTC
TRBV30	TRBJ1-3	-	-	CAWSEIYSGNTIYF	TGTGCCTGGAGTGAAATATACTCTGGAAACACCATATATTTT
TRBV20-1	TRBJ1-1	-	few	CSAPVGGFNTEAFF	TGCAGTGCCCCTGTGGGGGGCTTCAACACTGAAGCTTTCTTT
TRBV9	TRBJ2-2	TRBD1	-	CASSQGQGTGELFF	TGTGCCAGCAGCCAAGGACAGGGCACCGGGGAGCTGTTTTTT
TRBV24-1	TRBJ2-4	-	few	CATSDSLRRNIQYF	TGTGCCACCAGTGATTCCCTCCGGCGGAACATTCAGTACTTC
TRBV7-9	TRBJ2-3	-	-	CASSLTGDASDTQYF	TGTGCCAGCAGCTTAACGGGGGACGCATCGGATACGCAGTATTTT
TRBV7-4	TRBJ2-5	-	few	CASSFQNLYQETQYF	TGTGCCAGCAGCTTCCAAAATCTGTACCAAGAGACCCAGTACTTC
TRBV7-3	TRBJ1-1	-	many	CASSLTPVGRNTEAFF	TGTGCCAGCAGCTTAACTCCAGTGGGAAGGAACACTGAAGCTTTCTTT
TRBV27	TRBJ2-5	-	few	CASSLLGHKETQYF	TGTGCCAGCAGTTTACTTGGACACAAAGAGACCCAGTACTTC
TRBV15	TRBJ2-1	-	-	CATSREWGSDSYNEQFF	TGTGCCACCAGCAGAGAATGGGGGTCGGACTCCTACAATGAGCAGTTCTTC
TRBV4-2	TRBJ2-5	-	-	CASSQDSGREETQYF	TGTGCCAGCAGCCAAGACTCGGGGCGAGAGGAGACCCAGTACTTC
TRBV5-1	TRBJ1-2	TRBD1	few	CASSSQDRVGGYTF	TGCGCCAGCAGCTCTCAGGACAGGGTCGGAGGCTACACCTTC
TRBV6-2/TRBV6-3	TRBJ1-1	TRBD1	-	CASSHGPQDRAAMNTEAFF	TGTGCCAGCAGTCACGGTCCGCAGGACAGGGCAGCTATGAACACTGAAGCTTTCTTT
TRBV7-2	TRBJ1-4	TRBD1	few	CASSLDAGGEKLFF	TGTGCCAGCAGCTTAGATGCAGGGGGCGAAAAACTGTTTTTT
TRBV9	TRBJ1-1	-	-	CASSVGTGRGTEAFF	TGTGCCAGCAGCGTAGGTACCGGGAGAGGCACTGAAGCTTTCTTT
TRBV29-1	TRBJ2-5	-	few	CSGAIQETQYF	TGCAGCGGCGCCATACAAGAGACCCAGTACTTC
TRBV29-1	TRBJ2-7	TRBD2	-	CSVGTSGSYEQYF	TGCAGCGTTGGGACTAGCGGGTCCTACGAGCAGTACTTC
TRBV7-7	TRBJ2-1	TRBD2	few	CASSPGTSGVNEQFF	TGTGCTAGCAGCCCTGGGACTAGCGGGGTCAATGAGCAGTTCTTC
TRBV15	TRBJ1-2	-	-	CATSRGGRTDGYTF	TGTGCCACCAGCAGAGGAGGCAGAACGGACGGCTACACCTTC
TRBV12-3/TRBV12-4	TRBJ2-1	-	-	CASSPPWGIVNEQFF	TGTGCCAGCAGTCCTCCGTGGGGGATCGTCAATGAGCAGTTCTTC
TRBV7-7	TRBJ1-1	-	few	CASSLGQSTEAFF	TGTGCCAGCAGCTTAGGACAGTCCACTGAAGCTTTCTTT
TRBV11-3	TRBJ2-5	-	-	CASSLRLATRLQETQYF	TGTGCCAGCAGCTTACGGCTGGCGACGCGACTACAAGAGACCCAGTACTTC
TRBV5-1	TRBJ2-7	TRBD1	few	CASSQGDSSYEQYF	TGCGCCAGCAGTCAGGGGGATAGCTCCTACGAGCAGTACTTC
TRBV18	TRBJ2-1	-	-	CASSQTPTSSYNEQFF	TGTGCCAGCTCTCAAACCCCGACTAGCTCCTACAATGAGCAGTTCTTC
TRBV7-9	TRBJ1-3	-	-	CASSFPSSGNTIYF	TGTGCCAGCAGCTTTCCGAGCTCTGGAAACACCATATATTTT
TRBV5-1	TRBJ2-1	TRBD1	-	CASSSGTGAFEQFF	TGCGCCAGCAGCTCCGGGACAGGGGCTTTTGAGCAGTTCTTC
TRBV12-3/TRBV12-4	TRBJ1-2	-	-	CASWGRGHGYTF	TGTGCCAGCTGGGGTAGGGGCCATGGCTACACCTTC
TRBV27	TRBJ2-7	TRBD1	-	CASSATGAEQYF	TGTGCCAGCAGTGCCACAGGGGCCGAGCAGTACTTC
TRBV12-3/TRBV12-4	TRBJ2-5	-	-	CASMGEPRETQYF	TGTGCCAGCATGGGGGAACCGAGAGAGACCCAGTACTTC
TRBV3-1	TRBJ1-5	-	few	CASSLRDGNQPQHF	TGTGCCAGCTCGCTCCGGGACGGCAATCAGCCCCAGCATTTT
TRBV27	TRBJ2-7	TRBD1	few	CASRLGQTYEQYF	TGTGCCAGCAGGTTGGGACAGACCTACGAGCAGTACTTC
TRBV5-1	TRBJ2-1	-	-	CASSLGSGAYNEQFF	TGCGCCAGCAGCTTGGGTTCGGGGGCCTACAATGAGCAGTTCTTC
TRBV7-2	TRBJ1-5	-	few	CASSTQGLPQHF	TGTGCCAGCAGCACCCAGGGTCTGCCCCAGCATTTT
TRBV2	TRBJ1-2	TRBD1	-	CASRGTGGVAYGYTF	TGTGCCAGCAGGGGAACAGGGGGAGTCGCCTATGGCTACACCTTC
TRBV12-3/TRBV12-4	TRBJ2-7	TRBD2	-	CASRNSGAYEQYF	TGTGCCAGCAGAAATAGCGGGGCCTACGAGCAGTACTTC
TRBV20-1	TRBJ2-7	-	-	CSEKSPNRDGEQYF	TGCAGTGAAAAGTCCCCTAACAGGGACGGCGAGCAGTACTTC
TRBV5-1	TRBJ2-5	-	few	CASSPIMGRGASETQYF	TGCGCCAGCAGCCCAATTATGGGTCGGGGGGCTAGTGAGACCCAGTACTTC
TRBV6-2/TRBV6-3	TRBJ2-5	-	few	CASNRGLWETQYF	TGTGCCAGCAACCGGGGATTGTGGGAGACCCAGTACTTC
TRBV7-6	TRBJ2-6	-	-	CASSLAYRGSPGANVLTF	TGTGCCAGCAGCTTAGCGTATCGAGGGAGCCCTGGGGCCAACGTCCTGACTTTC
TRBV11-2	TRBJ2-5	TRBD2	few	CASSSTTSGRNQETQYF	TGTGCCAGCAGCTCGACGACTAGCGGGAGGAACCAAGAGACCCAGTACTTC